These T cell receptor beta chains were read from a single sample in a study of cytomegalovirus exposure and HLA in healthy donors. The table came from immunoSEQ multiplex PCR; TCRdb's copy has only in-frame clones and leaves some out. The table shows some 120,000 clones, with around 80% occurring only once. The sequencing sample was made of PBMCs. The receptor source for this set is a man aged 25 to 40 in good health and CMV-seropositive. Both conserved end residues are part of each CDR3. A D gene is named only where the DNA matches it firmly. Not every row has a clone size; where given, it reads once, few, many or a size class.

j_gene	d_gene	v_gene	abundance	CDR3aa	CDR3nt
TRBJ1-1	NA	TRBV7-8	NA	CASSYGGDTEAFF	TGTGCCAGCAGCTACGGGGGGGATACTGAAGCTTTCTTT
TRBJ1-5	NA	TRBV13	NA	CASSLGVGQDQPQHF	TGTGCCAGCAGCTTAGGAGTCGGCCAGGATCAGCCCCAGCATTTT
TRBJ1-5	TRBD1	TRBV28	NA	CASSTRGQGNQPQHF	TGTGCCAGCAGCACCCGGGGACAGGGCAATCAGCCCCAGCATTTT
TRBJ1-2	NA	TRBV4-3	NA	CASSQQLGGYGYTF	TGCGCCAGCAGCCAACAACTGGGAGGCTATGGCTACACCTTC
TRBJ1-1	NA	TRBV27	once	CASSLRGHHTEAFF	TGTGCCAGCAGTTTAAGGGGACACCACACTGAAGCTTTCTTT
TRBJ1-4	TRBD1	TRBV2	few	CASTGQGSEKLFF	TGTGCCAGCACCGGACAGGGGAGTGAAAAACTGTTTTTT
TRBJ2-5	NA	TRBV7-9	few	CASSLVIEGETQYF	TGTGCCAGCAGCTTAGTTATAGAGGGAGAGACCCAGTACTTC
TRBJ2-1	NA	TRBV4-2	NA	CASSQVFSYNEQFF	TGTGCCAGCAGCCAAGTTTTCAGTTACAATGAGCAGTTCTTC
TRBJ2-7	TRBD2	TRBV19	NA	CASSTGLAGYVGEQYF	TGTGCCAGTAGTACGGGACTAGCGGGATACGTCGGCGAGCAGTACTTC
TRBJ2-5	NA	TRBV10-3	NA	CAISESEGPIQETQYF	TGTGCCATCAGTGAGTCGGAGGGACCAATCCAAGAGACCCAGTACTTC
TRBJ1-1	TRBD1	TRBV29-1	few	CSVGQGVNTEAFF	TGCAGCGTGGGACAGGGTGTGAACACTGAAGCTTTCTTT
TRBJ2-7	NA	TRBV2	NA	CASSEHRVGEQYF	TGTGCCAGCAGTGAACACAGGGTGGGCGAGCAGTACTTC
TRBJ2-7	NA	TRBV9	medium-sized	CASSPSGAPYEQYF	TGTGCCAGCAGCCCGTCAGGGGCCCCCTACGAGCAGTACTTC
TRBJ2-2	NA	TRBV5-1	NA	CASSLGHRNTGELFF	TGCGCCAGCAGCTTGGGACACAGGAACACCGGGGAGCTGTTTTTT
TRBJ2-7	NA	TRBV19	NA	CASSMPGSSYEQYF	TGTGCCAGTAGTATGCCGGGATCTAGCTACGAGCAGTACTTC
TRBJ2-1	TRBD2	TRBV28	NA	CASRRTSGRVPYNEQFF	TGTGCCAGCAGACGGACTAGCGGGAGGGTCCCCTACAATGAGCAGTTCTTC
TRBJ2-6	NA	TRBV6-5	NA	CATAVELSGANVLTF	TGTGCCACTGCGGTGGAGCTGTCTGGGGCCAACGTCCTGACTTTC
TRBJ2-2	TRBD1	TRBV6-5	NA	CASSWTGRATGELFF	TGTGCCAGCAGTTGGACAGGGCGGGCCACCGGGGAGCTGTTTTTT
TRBJ1-3	NA	TRBV30	few	CAWSVWRDTIYF	TGTGCCTGGAGTGTTTGGCGGGACACCATATATTTT
TRBJ1-5	NA	TRBV7-9	NA	CASSLSTSNQPQHF	TGTGCCAGCAGCCTTAGCACTAGCAATCAGCCCCAGCATTTT
TRBJ2-7	NA	TRBV7-2	few	CASSPLPLASFEQYF	TGTGCCAGCAGCCCTCTTCCTCTAGCTTCCTTCGAGCAGTACTTC
TRBJ1-5	NA	TRBV4-1	NA	CASSRSYLNQPQHF	TGCGCCAGCAGCCGAAGCTACTTAAATCAGCCCCAGCATTTT
TRBJ2-1	NA	TRBV29-1	NA	CSVEGLWPGANEQFF	TGCAGCGTTGAAGGTCTTTGGCCAGGGGCCAATGAGCAGTTCTTC
TRBJ2-7	TRBD2	TRBV29-1	NA	CSAKAGDSYEQYF	TGCAGCGCCAAAGCGGGAGATTCCTACGAGCAGTACTTC
TRBJ1-1	NA	TRBV7-2	NA	CASSLVGLMNTEAFF	TGTGCCAGCAGCTTAGTAGGACTCATGAACACTGAAGCTTTCTTT
TRBJ2-2	TRBD1	TRBV5-4	NA	CASSPLQGAGTGELFF	TGTGCCAGCAGCCCTCTACAGGGGGCGGGCACCGGGGAGCTGTTTTTT
TRBJ2-6	TRBD1	TRBV29-1	NA	CSAGTAFSGANVLTF	TGCAGCGCCGGGACAGCTTTCTCTGGGGCCAACGTCCTGACTTTC
TRBJ1-2	NA	TRBV5-1	NA	CASSLEGGNYGYTF	TGCGCCAGCAGCTTGGAAGGGGGTAACTATGGCTACACCTTC
TRBJ1-2	NA	TRBV4-1	NA	CASSPTGDYGYTF	TGCGCCAGCAGCCCAACAGGTGACTATGGCTACACCTTC
TRBJ1-1	NA	TRBV4-3	NA	CASSQDFYVQTNTEAFF	TGCGCCAGCAGCCAAGATTTTTACGTACAGACGAACACTGAAGCTTTCTTT
TRBJ1-5	NA	TRBV6-5	NA	CASSYSTGVQPQHF	TGTGCCAGCAGTTACTCGACGGGAGTGCAGCCCCAGCATTTT
TRBJ2-1	TRBD2	TRBV29-1	NA	CSAARGGDYEQFF	TGCAGCGCCGCCCGGGGGGGGGACTATGAGCAGTTCTTC
TRBJ2-2	TRBD2	TRBV7-9	NA	CASSSREGRTGELFF	TGTGCCAGCAGCTCAAGGGAGGGTAGGACCGGGGAGCTGTTTTTT
TRBJ2-7	TRBD1	TRBV4-2	NA	CASSQVIDRAYEQYF	TGTGCCAGCAGCCAAGTAATAGACAGGGCCTACGAGCAGTACTTC
TRBJ1-1	NA	TRBV10-3	few	CAISERNSKSTEAFF	TGTGCCATCAGTGAGAGGAACAGCAAAAGCACTGAAGCTTTCTTT
TRBJ1-1	NA	TRBV29-1	NA	CSVSGGERRTEAFF	TGCAGCGTATCTGGGGGGGAAAGGAGGACTGAAGCTTTCTTT
TRBJ1-4	NA	TRBV28	few	CASRGPAGLYEKLFF	TGTGCCAGCAGAGGCCCGGCAGGGCTCTACGAAAAACTGTTTTTT